Listed here are 16 T cell receptor beta chains from one sample, sequenced in a study of vaccination effects on CD4 cells after COVID-19. These receptors' targets are unknown. Libraries were prepared by immunoSEQ multiplex PCR; TCRdb keeps only in-frame clonotypes and omits some of them. The table shows almost 70,000 clones, with about 74% occurring only once. Viral peptide pool expansion of antigen-specific CD4+ T cells preceded sequencing in the ViraFEST assay. Cells that had been cultured for roughly 9 days were the source of isolated CD4+ T cells. As their vaccination, participants received two doses of either BNT162b2 or mRNA-1273. The specimen was CD4+ T cells from PBMCs cultured with HCoV-229E spike peptides, collected after COVID-19 vaccination. Source of these receptors: a human donor who received a COVID-19 vaccine.

This clone appeared once. The chain links TRBV25-1 to TRBJ2-2; either TRBD1 or TRBD2 may fit D (6 bases each). CDR1 is MGHDK and CDR2 is SYGVNS in the germline V gene. V was trimmed by 4 bases and J by 5 bases, leaving 17 bases between them. This CDR3 has 16 amino acids. The CDR3 DNA follows: TGTGCCAGCAGTGTCCTTAGGGGGGAGGAAACCGGGGAGCTGTTTTTT. It codes for CASSVLRGEETGELFF.

V usage is TRBV13 and J usage is TRBJ2-1; no reliable D call. With 4 bases removed from V and 2 bases from J, the gap between germline ends came to 9 bases. The CDR3 consists of 14 residues. Germline V gene sequence: CDR1 PRHDT, CDR2 FYEKMQ (reference sequence). Here the CDR3 reads CASSSFATYNEQFF. CDR3 sequence (DNA): TGTGCCAGCAGCTCCTTCGCTACCTACAATGAGCAGTTCTTC.

This chain links TRBV10-2 with TRBJ1-4, with D perhaps TRBD1 (5 bases). The CDR3 runs 13 residues. Deletions cut 8 bases from V and 3 bases from J, with 10 bases between. The germline CDR1 and CDR2 sequences are WSHSY and SAAADI. DNA for the CDR3: TGCGCCAGCCGACGGGGCGCTAATGAAAAACTGTTTTTT. It specifies CASRRGANEKLFF.

This chain links TRBV5-1 with TRBJ2-3; 11 positions match TRBD2. CDR1 SGHRS and CDR2 YFSETQ come from the germline V gene. CDR3 length: 14 amino acids. With V trimmed by 7 bases and J by 6 bases, 7 bases remained unmatched. For the CDR3, the DNA is TGCGCCAGCCGATCTAGCGGGGGGTGGGATACGCAGTATTTT. It translates to CASRSSGGWDTQYF.

The chain employs TRBV4-3 and TRBJ1-6; possibly TRBD1 for D (6 bases). Germline V CDR1 and CDR2: LGHNA, YSLEER. This CDR3 is 15 amino acids long. Trimming shortened V by 0 bases and J by 5 bases, and 8 bases separated the two germline ends. The CDR3 coding sequence is TGCGCCAGCAGCCAAGAGGGACACAATAATTCACCCCTCCACTTT. This translates into CASSQEGHNNSPLHF.

V gene TRBV19 combines with J gene TRBJ1-3; 9 bases fit TRBD1. The CDR3 consists of 14 residues. Germline CDR1 and CDR2: LNHDA and SQIVND (reference sequence). J gave up 4 bases and V 10 bases, and 8 bases lay outside the gene matches. CDR3 coding DNA: TGTGCCACAGAGACAGGGGGAAGCGGAAACACCATATATTTT. Protein: CATETGGSGNTIYF.

The chain recombines TRBV27 with TRBJ1-2; weak D call: TRBD1 (5 bases). V lost 6 bases, J lost 2 bases, and 16 bases lay in between. CDR1 and CDR2 (germline): MNHEY, SMNVEV (reference sequence). The CDR3 is made up of 15 amino acids. The CDR3, as DNA: TGTGCCAGCAGACCTTCGGGGGGGGAGAACTATGGCTACACCTTC. This encodes CASRPSGGENYGYTF.

In DNA form, the CDR3 reads TGTGCCAGCAGCTTAAACTCCGGGGAAGGCTACACCTTC. It translates to CASSLNSGEGYTF. The chain carries TRBV7-3 and TRBJ1-2; D gene uncertain. Germline V gene lookup returns CDR1 SGHTA and CDR2 FQGTGA. The CDR3 totals 13 residues. Trimming shortened V by 1 base and J by 8 bases, and 11 bases separated the two germline ends.

Only a few counts were recorded for this clone. The chain couples TRBV3-1 (or the pseudogene TRBV3-2) to TRBJ2-5, with D maybe TRBD1 (6 bases). The germline CDR1 and CDR2 sequences are LGHDT and YNNKEL (reference sequence). This CDR3 contains 14 residues. V was trimmed by 1 base and J by 5 bases, leaving 11 bases between them. The CDR3: CASSQAQGRETQYF. The CDR3 DNA reads TGTGCCAGCAGCCAAGCCCAGGGGCGGGAGACCCAGTACTTC.

V is TRBV7-9 and J is TRBJ2-1; 8 bases fit TRBD1. The V segment lost 5 bases and the J segment 6 bases; nucleotides outside the gene matches: 6. The germline V gene encodes CDR1 SEHNR and CDR2 FQNEAQ (reference sequence). This CDR3 contains 14 residues. Written as DNA, the CDR3 is TGTGCCAGCAGCCCGGACAGGGCCCCCAATGAGCAGTTCTTC. Its protein product is CASSPDRAPNEQFF.

The chain links TRBV5-1 to TRBJ2-6; D gene uncertain. The germline CDR1 and CDR2 sequences are SGHRS and YFSETQ. V lost 0 bases and J 2 bases, leaving 12 bases between the germline ends. There are 17 residues in the CDR3. In DNA, the CDR3 is TGCGCCAGCAGCTTGGCCGCGAGGACGGCTGGGGCCAACGTCCTGACTTTC. Translating gives CASSLAARTAGANVLTF.

This chain connects TRBV12-3 or TRBV12-4 to TRBJ1-6; no reliable D call. This CDR3 has 12 residues. The V end lost 4 bases, the J end lost 4 bases, and 2 bases lay between the germline ends. CDR3 amino acids: CASSWYNSPLHF. CDR3 nucleotides: TGTGCCAGCAGTTGGTATAATTCACCCCTCCACTTT.

V gene TRBV5-1 combines with J gene TRBJ1-4; 9 nucleotides match TRBD1. Germline assignment: CDR1 SGHRS and CDR2 YFSETQ. The junction had 3 bases not matched to a gene; V was cut back by 3 bases and J by 3 bases. This CDR3 spans 15 amino acids. CDR3 region: CASSYRGPANEKLFF. In DNA form, the CDR3 reads TGCGCCAGCAGCTACAGGGGGCCTGCTAATGAAAAACTGTTTTTT.

This rearrangement joins TRBV7-2 to TRBJ2-2; tentative D call: TRBD2 (7 bases). Germline CDR1 SGHTA, CDR2 FQGNSA. V dropped 5 bases and J dropped 3 bases, with 10 bases sitting between them. The CDR3 is made up of 14 amino acids. Here the CDR3 reads CASSVGGHTGELFF. DNA of the CDR3: TGTGCCAGCAGCGTCGGGGGGCACACCGGGGAGCTGTTTTTT. Filled out from reference TRBV7-2 and TRBJ2-2, the complete variable domain reads GAGVSQSPSNKVTEKGKDVELRCDPISGHTALYWYRQSLGQGLEFLIYFQGNSAPDKSGLPSDRFSAERTGGSVSTLTIQRTQQEDSAVYLCASSVGGHTGELFFGEGSRLTVL.

This chain links TRBV20-1 with TRBJ1-2, with a tentative D call TRBD1 (6 bases). Germline loops: CDR1 DFQATT, CDR2 SNEGSKA (reference sequence). The CDR3 spans 14 residues. V was shortened by 3 bases and J by 0 bases, with 11 bases between the two germline ends. CDR3 loop: CSASRGATNYGYTF. The CDR3 nucleotides read TGCAGTGCTAGTCGGGGGGCGACTAACTATGGCTACACCTTC.

The V gene is TRBV23-1, the J gene TRBJ2-4; a possible D gene is TRBD1 (7 bases). TRBV23-1 is marked as an open reading frame, function uncertain. The CDR3 loop spans 15 amino acids. The V gene lost 3 bases and the J gene lost 9 bases, with 18 bases spanning the gap. CDR3 in amino acids: CASSQLGQGEAIQYF. The CDR3, as DNA: TGCGCCAGCAGTCAGTTAGGGCAGGGGGAGGCCATTCAGTACTTC.